This T cell receptor beta chain was sequenced for a study of T cells in Graves' hyperthyroidism and ophthalmopathy. This clonotype came up many times. Its antigen remains unknown. Study findings and constraints: Most thyroid clonotypes with frequency above 0.001 were detected in blood.

The CDR3 runs 15 residues. Germline CDR1 is SGHVS and CDR2 is FQNEAQ. With 4 bases clipped from V and 5 bases from J, the junction kept 4 bases outside the gene matches. Authors of the study amplified TCR beta CDR3 regions from RNA transcripts. HTBI primers were the set used in a first-round RT-PCR of the TCR CDR3. TCRdb passed the multiplex PCR reads through MiXCR, listing each CDR3 protein once. Here the sample spans 400,000 to 600,000 distinct CDR3 sequences, 15% to 20% being singletons. The sequencing input was blood. This TCR was sampled from a woman aged 25-40 years with Graves' ophthalmopathy. The chain uses TRBV7-8 and TRBJ2-3; 12 bases match TRBD2. CDR3 loop: CASSWSSGREDTQYF. The CDR3 nucleotides read TGTGCCAGCAGCTGGTCTAGCGGGAGGGAAGATACGCAGTATTTT.